The rows below give T cell receptor beta chains drawn from one sample of a study of early stage breast cancer tumors. The table came from immunoSEQ multiplex PCR; TCRdb's copy has only in-frame clones and leaves some out. The sample records about 29,000 clones, 70% to 90% being singletons. The material sequenced was blood. The receptors come from a person between 50 and 60 years old with breast cancer. The CDR3 runs from the conserved cysteine through the conserved F or W. D genes are given only for firm matches. Part of the rows lack a size; the others show once, few, many or a class for expanded clones.

cdr3_nt	cdr3_aa	clone_size	v_call	j_call	d_call
TGTGCCAGCAGCCAAGAGGACCGAGGGGACTATGGCTACACCTTC	CASSQEDRGDYGYTF	-	TRBV4-2	TRBJ1-2	-
TGTGCCAGCAGCGTTCTGGAGACAGATACGCAGTATTTT	CASSVLETDTQYF	-	TRBV9	TRBJ2-3	-
TGTGCCAGCAGCTTTGACAGGGACGATGAGCAGTTCTTC	CASSFDRDDEQFF	-	TRBV7-9	TRBJ2-1	TRBD1
TGTGCCAGTAGCGGGGGGGACAGGTCCTACGAGCAGTACTTC	CASSGGDRSYEQYF	once	TRBV19	TRBJ2-7	-
TGTGCCAGCAGCTTAGCCGGGGATAGCGGGAGCTCCTACAATGAGCAGTTCTTC	CASSLAGDSGSSYNEQFF	-	TRBV7-6	TRBJ2-1	TRBD2
TGTGCCAGCAGTCCCGGAACCGGGACTCAAGGGTATGGCTACACCTTC	CASSPGTGTQGYGYTF	-	TRBV28	TRBJ1-2	-
TGTGCCAGCAGTGTGGGCAGTAATTCACCCCTCCACTTT	CASSVGSNSPLHF	once	TRBV6-4	TRBJ1-6	-
TGTGCCAGCAGCTTGTATTCAGGGGAGTACTATGGCTACACCTTC	CASSLYSGEYYGYTF	few	TRBV5-6	TRBJ1-2	-
TGTGCCATCGGCGGGGAGACTAGCGGGGTGGGGGACACAGATACGCAGTATTTT	CAIGGETSGVGDTDTQYF	-	TRBV10-3	TRBJ2-3	TRBD2
TGTGCCAGCAGCGATCGGCCGGGCCGCGCCCGAAATTACAATGAGCAGTTCTTC	CASSDRPGRARNYNEQFF	-	TRBV7-9	TRBJ2-1	-
TGTGCCAGCAGTCCGGACAGGGGGACCAATGAGCAGTTCTTC	CASSPDRGTNEQFF	-	TRBV5-4	TRBJ2-1	TRBD1
TGTGCCAGCAGGAGACTAACGAACACCGGGGAGCTGTTTTTT	CASRRLTNTGELFF	-	TRBV2	TRBJ2-2	-
TGTGCCAGCAGACGGACTAGTTCTTCGAATGAGCAGTTCTTC	CASRRTSSSNEQFF	medium-sized	TRBV6-4	TRBJ2-1	TRBD2